The clone carrying this TCR beta chain was seen just once. Original analysis: Reference gene primer amplification gave nucleated cell count estimates. Libraries were prepared by immunoSEQ multiplex PCR; TCRdb keeps only in-frame clonotypes and omits some of them. V and J calls and clone size are those listed in that table; D and trimming were worked out from the DNA. The repertoire holds 400,000 or so clones, with 80% to 95% as singletons. The data stem from a study of blood T cell repertoires in COVID-19. Study details: Sites in the United States, Italy and Spain provided acute and convalescent COVID-19 samples.

J lost 2 bases, V lost 5 bases, and 8 bases had no gene match. This CDR3 has 16 amino acids. Germline CDR1 SEHNR, CDR2 FQNEAQ (reference sequence). Across 20 to 25 US areas, participants ranged in age from about 18 to 90 years. Cohorts were determined from participant-reported clinical history. The sequence was collected from a man aged 18-30 years who had recovered from COVID-19. The chain carries TRBV7-9 and TRBJ1-3; TRBD1 matches at 8 bases. Sequencing used PBMCs or T cells enriched from blood (not recorded which). This CDR3 reads CASSTTMGQAGNTIYF. In DNA form, the CDR3 reads TGTGCCAGCAGCACAACTATGGGACAGGCTGGAAACACCATATATTTT.